This TCR beta chain was obtained from a study of blood T cell repertoires in COVID-19. The data were produced by immunoSEQ multiplex PCR, yet TCRdb's version contains in-frame clones alone and is incomplete. The table lists 230,000 or so clones, 84% of them singletons. Germline-derived CDR1 and CDR2 are SGHTA and FQGNSA. There are 15 residues in the CDR3. Unmatched junction bases numbered 5, after V lost 5 bases and J lost 3 bases. The TCR comes from a man over 45 with active or convalescent COVID-19. Source material: peripheral blood. V is TRBV7-2 and J is TRBJ2-2; TRBD1 aligns across 8 bases. As DNA, the CDR3 is TGTGCCAGCAGCCTCCGGACAGGGCACACCGGGGAGCTGTTTTTT. This sequence encodes CASSLRTGHTGELFF.